A selection of T cell receptor beta chains follows, all from one sample in a study of blood T cell repertoires in COVID-19. Sequenced by immunoSEQ multiplex PCR; TCRdb stores in-frame clones only, minus some. The top ten hold 9.9% of the sample, which has 85,000 to 120,000 clones, approximately 84% seen once. The sample was peripheral blood. The receptors come from a man aged 40-55 years with active or convalescent COVID-19. CDR3s include the opening cysteine and the closing phenylalanine or tryptophan. A D gene is named only where the DNA matches it firmly. Not every row has a clone size; where given, it reads once, few, many or a size class.

>15|NA|TRBV6-6|TRBJ2-1|NA
TGTGCCAGCAGTTACTCTGCGGCGGGATACAATGAGCAGTTCTTC
CASSYSAAGYNEQFF
>15|NA|TRBV4-3|TRBJ1-1|NA
TGCGCCAGCAGCCAAGTCGGCCAGGGCGTCACTGAAGCTTTCTTT
CASSQVGQGVTEAFF
>13|NA|TRBV5-4|TRBJ1-2|NA
TGTGCCAGCAGCTTGGATCGGAGCTATGGCTACACCTTC
CASSLDRSYGYTF
>14|TRBD1|TRBV5-5|TRBJ1-5|NA
TGTGCCAGCAGTCACAGGGGTAAGGATCAGCCCCAGCATTTT
CASSHRGKDQPQHF
>12|NA|TRBV21-1|TRBJ1-2|once
TGTGCCAGCAGTACCGGGGAATATGGCTACACCTTC
CASSTGEYGYTF
>16|TRBD2|TRBV7-7|TRBJ2-5|NA
TGTGCTAGCAGCTTAGCGGGGAGCGGGGGACAAGAGACCCAGTACTTC
CASSLAGSGGQETQYF
>16|NA|TRBV9|TRBJ1-3|NA
TGTGCCAGCAGCGTAGGTTCGAGAAGCTCTGGAAACACCATATATTTT
CASSVGSRSSGNTIYF
>14|NA|TRBV5-4|TRBJ2-1|NA
TGTGCCAGCAGCTTGTGGGGCCAATACAATGAGCAGTTCTTC
CASSLWGQYNEQFF
>11|TRBD1|TRBV18|TRBJ1-1|NA
TGTGCCAGTCAGGGGGCCACTGAAGCTTTCTTT
CASQGATEAFF
>13|NA|TRBV3-1/TRBV3-2|TRBJ2-1|few
TGTGCCAGCATGGACAGCAAGAACAATGAGCAGTTCTTC
CASMDSKNNEQFF
>18|NA|TRBV19|TRBJ2-5|NA
TGTGCCAGTAGTATAGGCCTAAGGGTCGACAGGAGCCAAGAGACCCAGTACTTC
CASSIGLRVDRSQETQYF
>14|NA|TRBV5-1|TRBJ1-1|NA
TGCGCCAGCAGCTTGGGACATCCGAACACTGAAGCTTTCTTT
CASSLGHPNTEAFF
>14|NA|TRBV11-2|TRBJ1-4|NA
TGTGCCAGCAGCTTGGGACATGACCGTGAAAAACTGTTTTTT
CASSLGHDREKLFF
>14|TRBD1|TRBV18|TRBJ1-2|NA
TGTGCCAGCTCTCAGGGACAGGGAAGGTATGGCTACACCTTC
CASSQGQGRYGYTF
>15|NA|TRBV11-2|TRBJ1-1|once
TGTGCCAGCAGCTCTTTTTGGGTGACGGGGACTGAAGCTTTCTTT
CASSSFWVTGTEAFF
>14|NA|TRBV30|TRBJ2-7|NA
TGTGCCTGTAGACCACCCGGGCCGCGGGTCGAGCAGTACTTC
CACRPPGPRVEQYF
>16|TRBD1|TRBV11-2|TRBJ1-4|NA
TGTGCCAGCAGCTCCCAACAGGGGCGATATAATGAAAAACTGTTTTTT
CASSSQQGRYNEKLFF
>15|NA|TRBV27|TRBJ1-5|NA
TGTGCCAGCAGTTTTGGAGGGGCCGGCAATCAGCCCCAGCATTTT
CASSFGGAGNQPQHF
>18|NA|TRBV11-2|TRBJ1-3|NA
TGTGCCAGCAGCCCTCCGGAGGGTTTGAAGAGCTCTGGAAACACCATATATTTT
CASSPPEGLKSSGNTIYF
>15|NA|TRBV3-1/TRBV3-2|TRBJ2-7|NA
TGTGCCAGCAGCCCCAAGAGAGCGGGTATCTACGAGCAGTACTTC
CASSPKRAGIYEQYF
>13|TRBD1|TRBV29-1|TRBJ1-1|NA
TGCAGCGGTGACAGGGGAATGAACACTGAAGCTTTCTTT
CSGDRGMNTEAFF
>15|NA|TRBV5-4|TRBJ1-1|NA
TGTGCCAGCAGCTTGGACGGGGTGCTGAACACTGAAGCTTTCTTT
CASSLDGVLNTEAFF
>16|NA|TRBV5-1|TRBJ1-6|once
TGCGCCAGCAGCTTGGGCAGTTCCTCCTATAATTCACCCCTCCACTTT
CASSLGSSSYNSPLHF
>16|TRBD1|TRBV19|TRBJ2-7|once
TGTGCCAGTAGTATCTTCGGACAGGGACGCCCCTACGAGCAGTACTTC
CASSIFGQGRPYEQYF
>10|NA|TRBV12-5|TRBJ2-7|NA
TGTGCTAGTGGCTCCGGGGGGCAGTACTTC
CASGSGGQYF
>15|TRBD2|TRBV3-1/TRBV3-2|TRBJ2-5|NA
TGTGCCAGCAGCCAAGAGGGACTAGCGGCCTTGACCCAGTACTTC
CASSQEGLAALTQYF
>12|TRBD1|TRBV20-1|TRBJ1-1|few
TGCAGTGCTAGTGGACAGGGTAAGGGAGCTTTCTTT
CSASGQGKGAFF
>16|TRBD1|TRBV5-1|TRBJ2-2|NA
TGCGCCAGCAGCAATGGACAGGGGGTAAACACCGGGGAGCTGTTTTTT
CASSNGQGVNTGELFF
>16|TRBD1|TRBV7-7|TRBJ2-5|NA
TGTGCCAGCAGCTCAACGACAGGGAAGGATGTAGAGACCCAGTACTTC
CASSSTTGKDVETQYF
>14|NA|TRBV10-3|TRBJ1-1|NA
TGTGCCATCAGTGCTTTACAGGCGAACACTGAAGCTTTCTTT
CAISALQANTEAFF
>15|NA|TRBV19|TRBJ1-4|few
TGTGCCAGTAGTATAAAGACAGGAAATAATGAAAAACTGTTTTTT
CASSIKTGNNEKLFF
>15|TRBD1|TRBV19|TRBJ1-2|NA
TGTGCCAGTAGTATCCCAGGACAGGGACACTATGGCTACACCTTC
CASSIPGQGHYGYTF
>14|NA|TRBV30|TRBJ1-2|NA
TGTGCCTGGAGTACCGGGGGGCCAGACTATGGCTACACCTTC
CAWSTGGPDYGYTF
>13|NA|TRBV4-3|TRBJ2-5|NA
TGCGCCAGCAGCCAAGGGGTAGCGGAGACCCAGTACTTC
CASSQGVAETQYF
>14|TRBD1|TRBV5-1|TRBJ1-2|NA
TGCGCCAGCAGCTTGGGACAGGGGAGCTATGGCTACACCTTC
CASSLGQGSYGYTF
>13|NA|TRBV14|TRBJ1-6|NA
TGTGCCAGCAGCCTTACAGGGTATTCACCCCTCCACTTT
CASSLTGYSPLHF
>16|TRBD2|TRBV19|TRBJ2-4|NA
TGTGCCAGTAGTCTATCGGGGGGACTAGCCAAAAACATTCAGTACTTC
CASSLSGGLAKNIQYF
>15|TRBD1|TRBV4-2|TRBJ1-3|NA
TGTGCCAGCAGCCCAGGGGGCCAATTCAGAAACACCATATATTTT
CASSPGGQFRNTIYF
>13|NA|TRBV7-2|TRBJ2-7|NA
TGTGCCAGCAGCTTAGCCGGGGGTGGAGAGCAGTACTTC
CASSLAGGGEQYF
>18|NA|TRBV5-4|TRBJ1-2|NA
TGTGCCAGCAGCTCCAGGATATCACACACAGGATCTAACTATGGCTACACCTTC
CASSSRISHTGSNYGYTF
>13|TRBD1|TRBV6-5|TRBJ1-5|NA
TGTGCCAGCAGTAACAGGGGGCATGAGCCCCAGCATTTT
CASSNRGHEPQHF
>15|NA|TRBV9|TRBJ1-1|NA
TGTGCCAGCAGCTCCCGGGACATTATGAACACTGAAGCTTTCTTT
CASSSRDIMNTEAFF
>15|NA|TRBV5-1|TRBJ1-6|NA
TGCGCCAGCAGCGAGACAGTCCGTACTAATTCACCCCTCCACTTT
CASSETVRTNSPLHF
>15|NA|TRBV5-6|TRBJ1-1|NA
TGTGCCAGCAGCACCCGACAGACCCTGAACACTGAAGCTTTCTTT
CASSTRQTLNTEAFF
>14|NA|TRBV11-2|TRBJ1-5|NA
TGTGCCAGCAGCTTAGATGGCAGATATCAGCCCCAGCATTTT
CASSLDGRYQPQHF
>14|TRBD1|TRBV3-1/TRBV3-2|TRBJ2-7|few
TGTGCCAGCAGCCCGGGACAGGGAAGGGGCGAGCAGTACTTC
CASSPGQGRGEQYF
>13|TRBD1|TRBV19|TRBJ2-5|NA
TGTGCCAGTACCGGGACAGGGATGAAGACCCAGTACTTC
CASTGTGMKTQYF
>13|NA|TRBV30|TRBJ1-1|few
TGTGCCTGGAGTGTAGGGGGGAACACTGAAGCTTTCTTT
CAWSVGGNTEAFF
>16|TRBD1|TRBV18|TRBJ1-3|NA
TGTGCCAGCTCGCCACTTACAGGGGGCAGTGGAAACACCATATATTTT
CASSPLTGGSGNTIYF
>14|NA|TRBV4-1|TRBJ2-7|NA
TGCGCCAGCAGCCAAGATACAGAGATTTACGAGCAGTACTTC
CASSQDTEIYEQYF
>13|NA|TRBV7-9|TRBJ2-1|NA
TGTGCCAGCAGCTTGACAACAGGGACTGAGCAGTTCTTC
CASSLTTGTEQFF
>18|TRBD2|TRBV6-6|TRBJ2-3|NA
TGTGCCAGCAGCCGACTTAAAGCGGGGGGCCGGGGCGCAGATACGCAGTATTTT
CASSRLKAGGRGADTQYF
>14|TRBD2|TRBV3-1/TRBV3-2|TRBJ2-7|NA
TGTGCCAGCAGCCCAGCGGGGGGGCCTTTCGAGCAGTACTTC
CASSPAGGPFEQYF
>17|TRBD1|TRBV9|TRBJ2-7|NA
TGTGCCAGCAGCCAGGAGATAGGGACAGTAAATCCCCACGAGCAGTACTTC
CASSQEIGTVNPHEQYF
>14|NA|TRBV18|TRBJ1-5|NA
TGTGCCAGCTCACCGGGGAGCAGCAATCAGCCCCAGCATTTT
CASSPGSSNQPQHF
>13|TRBD2|TRBV11-2|TRBJ2-3|NA
TGTGCCAGCACGCGCGCGGGGGGAGATACGCAGTATTTT
CASTRAGGDTQYF
>15|NA|TRBV14|TRBJ1-2|NA
TGTGCCAGCAGCCAAGATCGTACAGCGGCCTATGGCTACACCTTC
CASSQDRTAAYGYTF
>16|NA|TRBV30|TRBJ2-3|once
TGTGCCTGGAGTGTCAGAGTTGGGCGGGGAACAGATACGCAGTATTTT
CAWSVRVGRGTDTQYF
>15|NA|TRBV9|TRBJ2-2|NA
TGTGCCAGCAGCGTAGGGGGGGCGAACACCGGGGAGCTGTTTTTT
CASSVGGANTGELFF
>15|NA|TRBV2|TRBJ1-3|NA
TGTGCCAGCAGTGAGCAGGGATCCTCTGGAAACACCATATATTTT
CASSEQGSSGNTIYF